The sequence of this T cell receptor (beta chain) was determined in a study of spatial heterogeneity in lung cancer. The time point is: sample taken at primary tumor resection. Sequencing covered unsorted whole RNA taken from tumor, nontumor lung or frozen PBMC. TCR cDNA molecules each had a unique molecular identifier. TCRdb itself ran the 5' RACE reads through MiXCR, one entry per CDR3 protein. Here the sample spans 75,000 to 85,000 distinct CDR3 sequences, about 20% being singletons. This clonotype occurred many times. This specimen was PBMCs, taken at surgery. The receptor was isolated from a male donor with early-stage non-small cell lung cancer.

The CDR3 here is CASSPRQGLLGQYF. Written as DNA, the CDR3 is TGTGCCAGCAGCCCCCGACAGGGCCTCTTAGGGCAGTACTTC. This sequence joins TRBV7-2 and TRBJ2-7; 7 bases match TRBD1. Germline CDR1 is SGHTA and CDR2 is FQGNSA. Trimming removed 5 bases from V and 9 bases from J; junction bases left unmatched: 13. The length of the CDR3 is 14 residues.